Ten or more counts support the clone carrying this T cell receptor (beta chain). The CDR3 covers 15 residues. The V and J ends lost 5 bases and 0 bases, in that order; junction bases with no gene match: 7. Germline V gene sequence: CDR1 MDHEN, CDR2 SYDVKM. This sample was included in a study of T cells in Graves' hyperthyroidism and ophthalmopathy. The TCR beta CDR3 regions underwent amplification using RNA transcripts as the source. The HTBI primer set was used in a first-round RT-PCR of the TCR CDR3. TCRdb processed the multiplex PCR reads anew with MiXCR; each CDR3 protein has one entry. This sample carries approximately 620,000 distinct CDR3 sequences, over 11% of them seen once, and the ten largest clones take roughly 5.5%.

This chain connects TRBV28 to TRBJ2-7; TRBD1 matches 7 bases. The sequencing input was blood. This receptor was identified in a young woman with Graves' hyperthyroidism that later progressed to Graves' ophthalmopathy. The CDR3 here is CASSIDRASSYEQYF. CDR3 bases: TGTGCCAGCAGTATTGACAGGGCCAGCTCCTACGAGCAGTACTTC.